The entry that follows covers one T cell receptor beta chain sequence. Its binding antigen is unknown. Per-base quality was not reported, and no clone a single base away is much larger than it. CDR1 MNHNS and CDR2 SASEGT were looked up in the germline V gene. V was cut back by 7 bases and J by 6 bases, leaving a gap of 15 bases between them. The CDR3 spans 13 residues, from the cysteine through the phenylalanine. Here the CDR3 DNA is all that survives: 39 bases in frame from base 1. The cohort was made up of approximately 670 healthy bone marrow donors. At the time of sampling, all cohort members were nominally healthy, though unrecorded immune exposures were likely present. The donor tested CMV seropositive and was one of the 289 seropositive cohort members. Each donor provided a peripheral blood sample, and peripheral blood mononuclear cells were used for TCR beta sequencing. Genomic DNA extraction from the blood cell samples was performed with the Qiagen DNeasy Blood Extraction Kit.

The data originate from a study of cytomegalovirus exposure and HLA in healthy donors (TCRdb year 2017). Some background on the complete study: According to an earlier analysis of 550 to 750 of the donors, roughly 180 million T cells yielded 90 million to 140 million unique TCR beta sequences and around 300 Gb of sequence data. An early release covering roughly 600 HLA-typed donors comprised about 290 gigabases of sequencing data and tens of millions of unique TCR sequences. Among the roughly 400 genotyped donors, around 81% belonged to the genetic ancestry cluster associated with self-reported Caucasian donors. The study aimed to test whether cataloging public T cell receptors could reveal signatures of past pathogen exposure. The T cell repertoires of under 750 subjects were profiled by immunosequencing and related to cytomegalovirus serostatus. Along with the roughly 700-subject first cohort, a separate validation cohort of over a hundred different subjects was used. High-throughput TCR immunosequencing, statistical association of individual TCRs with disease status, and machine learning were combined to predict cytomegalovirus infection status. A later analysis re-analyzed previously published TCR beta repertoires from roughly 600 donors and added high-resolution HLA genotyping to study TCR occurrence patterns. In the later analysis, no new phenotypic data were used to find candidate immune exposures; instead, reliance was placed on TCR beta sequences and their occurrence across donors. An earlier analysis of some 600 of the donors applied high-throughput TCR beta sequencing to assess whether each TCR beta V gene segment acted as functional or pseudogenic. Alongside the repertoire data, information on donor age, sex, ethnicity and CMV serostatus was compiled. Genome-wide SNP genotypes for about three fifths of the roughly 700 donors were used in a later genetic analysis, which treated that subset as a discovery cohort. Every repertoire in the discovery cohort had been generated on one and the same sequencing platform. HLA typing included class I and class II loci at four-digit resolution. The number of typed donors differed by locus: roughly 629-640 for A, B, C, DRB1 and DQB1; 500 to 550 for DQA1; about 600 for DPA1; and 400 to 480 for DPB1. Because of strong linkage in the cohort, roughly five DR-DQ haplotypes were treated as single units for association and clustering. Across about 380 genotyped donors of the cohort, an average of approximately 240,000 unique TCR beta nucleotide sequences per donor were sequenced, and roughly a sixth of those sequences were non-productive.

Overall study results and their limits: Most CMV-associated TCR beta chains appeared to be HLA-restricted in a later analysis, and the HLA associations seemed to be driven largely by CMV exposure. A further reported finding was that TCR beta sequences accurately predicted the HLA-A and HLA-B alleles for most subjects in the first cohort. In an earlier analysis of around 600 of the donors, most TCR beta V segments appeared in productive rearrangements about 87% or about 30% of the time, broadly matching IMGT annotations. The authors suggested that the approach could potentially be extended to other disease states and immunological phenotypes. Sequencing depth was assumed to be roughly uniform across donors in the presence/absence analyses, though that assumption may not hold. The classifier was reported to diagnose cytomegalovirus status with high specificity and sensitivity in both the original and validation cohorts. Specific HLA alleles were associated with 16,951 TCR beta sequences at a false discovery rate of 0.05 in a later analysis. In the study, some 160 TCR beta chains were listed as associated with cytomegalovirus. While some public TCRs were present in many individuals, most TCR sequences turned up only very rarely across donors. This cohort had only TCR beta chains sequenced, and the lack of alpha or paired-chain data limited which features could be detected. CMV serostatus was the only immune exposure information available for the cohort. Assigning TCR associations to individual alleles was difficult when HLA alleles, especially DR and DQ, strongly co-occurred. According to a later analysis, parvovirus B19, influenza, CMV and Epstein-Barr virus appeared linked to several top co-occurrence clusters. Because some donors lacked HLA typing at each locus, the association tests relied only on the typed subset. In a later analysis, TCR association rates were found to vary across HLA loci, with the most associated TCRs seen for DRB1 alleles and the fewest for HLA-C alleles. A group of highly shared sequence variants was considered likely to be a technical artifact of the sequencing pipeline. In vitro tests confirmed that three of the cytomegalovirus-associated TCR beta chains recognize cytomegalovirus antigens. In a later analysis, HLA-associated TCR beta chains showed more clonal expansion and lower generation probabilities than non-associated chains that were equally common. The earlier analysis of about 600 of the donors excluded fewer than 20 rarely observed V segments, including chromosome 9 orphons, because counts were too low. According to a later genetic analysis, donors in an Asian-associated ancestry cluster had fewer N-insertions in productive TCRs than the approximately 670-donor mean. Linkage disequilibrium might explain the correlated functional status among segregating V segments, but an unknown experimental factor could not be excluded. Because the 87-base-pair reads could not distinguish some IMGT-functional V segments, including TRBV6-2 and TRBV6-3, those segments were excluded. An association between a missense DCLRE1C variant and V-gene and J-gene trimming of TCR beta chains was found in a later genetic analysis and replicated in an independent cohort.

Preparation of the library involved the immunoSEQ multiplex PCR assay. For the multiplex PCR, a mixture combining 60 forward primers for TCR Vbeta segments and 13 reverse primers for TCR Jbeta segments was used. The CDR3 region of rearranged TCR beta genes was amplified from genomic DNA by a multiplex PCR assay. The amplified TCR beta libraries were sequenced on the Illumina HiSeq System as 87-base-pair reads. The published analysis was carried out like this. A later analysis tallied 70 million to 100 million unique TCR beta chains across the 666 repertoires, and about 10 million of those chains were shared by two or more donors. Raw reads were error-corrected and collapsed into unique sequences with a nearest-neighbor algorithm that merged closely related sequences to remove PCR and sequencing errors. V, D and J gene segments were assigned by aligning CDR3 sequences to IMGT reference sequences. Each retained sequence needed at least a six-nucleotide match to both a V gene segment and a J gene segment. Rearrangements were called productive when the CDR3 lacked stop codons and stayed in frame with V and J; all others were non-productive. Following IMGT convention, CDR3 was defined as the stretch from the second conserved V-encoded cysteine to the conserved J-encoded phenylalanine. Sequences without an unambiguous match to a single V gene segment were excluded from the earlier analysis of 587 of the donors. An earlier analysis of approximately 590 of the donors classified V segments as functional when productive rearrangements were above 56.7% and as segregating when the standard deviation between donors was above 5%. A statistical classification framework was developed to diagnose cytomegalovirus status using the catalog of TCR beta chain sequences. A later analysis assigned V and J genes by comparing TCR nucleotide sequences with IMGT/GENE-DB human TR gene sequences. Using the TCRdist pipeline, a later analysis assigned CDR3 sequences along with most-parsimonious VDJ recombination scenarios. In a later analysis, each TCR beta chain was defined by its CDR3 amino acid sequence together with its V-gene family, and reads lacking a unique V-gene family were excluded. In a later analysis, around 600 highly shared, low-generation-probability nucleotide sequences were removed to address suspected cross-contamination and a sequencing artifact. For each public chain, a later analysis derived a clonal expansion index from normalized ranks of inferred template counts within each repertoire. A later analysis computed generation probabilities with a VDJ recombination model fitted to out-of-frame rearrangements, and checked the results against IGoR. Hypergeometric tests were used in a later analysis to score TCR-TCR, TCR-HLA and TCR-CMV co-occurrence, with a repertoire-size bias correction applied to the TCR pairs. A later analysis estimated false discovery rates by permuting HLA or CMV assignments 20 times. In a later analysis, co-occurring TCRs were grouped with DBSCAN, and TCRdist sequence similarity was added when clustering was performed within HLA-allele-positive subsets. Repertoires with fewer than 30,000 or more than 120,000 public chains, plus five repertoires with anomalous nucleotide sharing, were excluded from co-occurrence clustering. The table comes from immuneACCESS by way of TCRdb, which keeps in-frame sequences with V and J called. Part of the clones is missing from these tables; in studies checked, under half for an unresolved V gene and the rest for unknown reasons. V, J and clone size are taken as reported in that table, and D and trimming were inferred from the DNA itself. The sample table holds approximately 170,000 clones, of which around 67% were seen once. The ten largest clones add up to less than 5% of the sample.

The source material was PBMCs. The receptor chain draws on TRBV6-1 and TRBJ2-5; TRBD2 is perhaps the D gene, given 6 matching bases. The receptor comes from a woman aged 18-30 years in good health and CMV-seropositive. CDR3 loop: CASIPGGKKTQYF. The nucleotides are TGTGCCAGCATCCCCGGGGGAAAGAAGACCCAGTACTTC.